The 13 T cell receptor beta chains below were found in one sample sequenced in a study of siplizumab effects on memory and regulatory T cells. The assay was immunoSEQ multiplex PCR, and TCRdb's table has in-frame clones only and misses some. The data show 70,000 to 100,000 clones, with 80% to 95% seen just once and approximately 7.1% held by the top ten. Source material: CD8+ T cells sorted from blood. The receptors here all came from a human donor in good health.

The chain is built from TRBV5-6 and TRBJ1-2, with D possibly being TRBD1 (6 bases). With 4 bases removed from V and 6 bases from J, the gap between germline ends came to 13 bases. Germline V gives CDR1 SGHDT, CDR2 YYEEEE. The CDR3 spans 13 residues. This CDR3 is CASSPQGAHGYTF. CDR3 bases: TGTGCCAGCAGCCCACAGGGAGCCCATGGCTACACCTTC.

This chain connects TRBV6-5 to TRBJ1-1, with D possibly TRBD1 on 6 matching bases. Germline V gene lookup returns CDR1 MNHEY and CDR2 SVGAGI. CDR3 length: 13 amino acids. V lost 6 bases, J lost 4 bases, and 12 bases lay in between. CDR3 coding DNA: TGTGCCAGCAGCACAGGGATGGGCACTGAAGCTTTCTTT. The encoded protein is CASSTGMGTEAFF.

The chain recombines TRBV7-9 with TRBJ2-7, with D tentatively TRBD1 (5 bases). CDR1 and CDR2 from the germline V gene are SEHNR and FQNEAQ (reference sequence). Trimming removed 1 base from V and 3 bases from J, with 10 bases in between. The CDR3 is made up of 14 amino acids. CDR3: CASSLGPRDYEQYF. CDR3 nucleotides: TGTGCCAGCAGCTTAGGTCCCAGGGACTACGAGCAGTACTTC. Combining the CDR3 with reference TRBV7-9 and TRBJ2-7 gives the whole variable domain DTGVSQNPRHKITKRGQNVTFRCDPISEHNRLYWYRQTLGQGPEFLTYFQNEAQLEKSRLLSDRFSAERPKGSFSTLEIQRTEQGDSAMYLCASSLGPRDYEQYFGPGTRLTVT.

This clone was seen a handful of times. The chain links TRBV7-3 to TRBJ1-5, with D perhaps matching TRBD1 (5 bases). Per the germline V gene, CDR1 is SGHTA and CDR2 is FQGTGA. The CDR3 spans 14 residues. Trimming removed 0 bases at V and 6 bases at J, with 9 bases between. The CDR3 DNA is TGTGCCAGCAGCTTAACAGGGGTCGGTCAGCCCCAGCATTTT. Amino acid sequence: CASSLTGVGQPQHF.

As regards this clone: One junction end disagrees with the germline gene, perhaps due to a read error. The chain is built from TRBV7-8 and TRBJ1-2, with a tentative D call TRBD1 (5 bases). CDR1 and CDR2 (germline): SGHVS, FQNEAQ. The CDR3 is 13 residues long. The CDR3 reads CASSLAPGHLSTF. CDR3 DNA: TGTGCCAGCAGCCTAGCACCGGGGCATCTCTCCACCTTC.

The V gene is TRBV10-3, the J gene TRBJ2-7, with 11 bases fitting TRBD1. J gave up 0 bases and V 7 bases, and 5 bases lay outside the gene matches. The CDR3 consists of 15 residues. Germline V gene data show CDR1 as ENHRY and CDR2 as SYGVKD. CDR3 in amino acids: CAIMAGTGGSYEQYF. The DNA for the CDR3 is TGTGCCATCATGGCCGGGACAGGGGGCTCCTACGAGCAGTACTTC.

V and J are TRBV27 and TRBJ2-1; D remains unclear. Germline V gives CDR1 MNHEY, CDR2 SMNVEV (reference sequence). The V and J ends lost 5 bases and 4 bases respectively, with 6 bases between them. The CDR3 length is 12 residues. The CDR3 protein is CASSPAYNEQFF. DNA of the CDR3: TGTGCCAGCAGTCCGGCTTACAATGAGCAGTTCTTC.

The V call is TRBV9, the J call TRBJ2-7, with no clear D. The CDR3 is made up of 13 amino acids. The ends were cut back, 4 bases at V and 6 bases at J, with 14 bases in the middle. CDR1 SGDLS and CDR2 YYNGEE come from the germline V gene. The CDR3 DNA sequence: TGTGCCAGCAGCCCCAGTAGGTTCGGCGAGCAGTACTTC. Amino acids: CASSPSRFGEQYF.

V and J are TRBV27 and TRBJ1-2, with D maybe TRBD1 (6 bases). The CDR3 has 14 amino acids. The germline gives CDR1 MNHEY, CDR2 SMNVEV (reference sequence). Deletions cut 2 bases from V and 5 bases from J, with 12 bases between. The CDR3 protein is CASSLGGAGYGYTF. CDR3 coding DNA: TGTGCCAGCAGTTTAGGGGGCGCAGGGTATGGCTACACCTTC.

The V call is TRBV11-2, the J call TRBJ2-3; 9 bases match TRBD2. Germline assignment: CDR1 SGHAT and CDR2 FQNNGV. The V segment lost 5 bases and the J segment 5 bases; nucleotides outside the gene matches: 11. The CDR3 totals 16 residues. The CDR3 nucleotides read TGTGCCAGCAGCCACAAACGGGGACTAGCAGTAGATACGCAGTATTTT. Protein sequence: CASSHKRGLAVDTQYF.

CDR3 sequence: CASSLRSSGNTIYF. CDR3 bases: TGTGCCAGCAGCTTACGGAGCTCTGGAAACACCATATATTTT. The rearrangement links TRBV13 to TRBJ1-3; D is unresolved. Trimming removed 2 bases from V and 0 bases from J, with 5 bases in between. The germline V gene has CDR1 PRHDT and CDR2 FYEKMQ (reference sequence). This CDR3 contains 14 residues.

This chain connects TRBV2 to TRBJ2-7; 11 bases agree with TRBD2. V was clipped by 7 bases and J by 2 bases; unmatched bases: 7. The germline gives CDR1 SNHLY, CDR2 FYNNEI. This CDR3 contains 15 residues. The CDR3 is CASTLIAGGPYEQYF. The CDR3 DNA sequence: TGTGCCAGCACCCTAATAGCGGGAGGGCCCTACGAGCAGTACTTC.

V and J are TRBV6-6 and TRBJ2-1; 9 bases align to TRBD2. This CDR3 has 16 amino acids. Unmatched junction bases numbered 16, after V lost 6 bases and J lost 10 bases. CDR1 and CDR2 (germline): MNHNY, SVGAGI (reference sequence). The DNA for the CDR3 is TGTGCCAGCAGCCAAGGGGATATAGCGGGAGAATACGAGCAGTTCTTC. Translated: CASSQGDIAGEYEQFF.